The 19 T cell receptor beta chains presented below share a single source sample, sequenced in a study of cytomegalovirus exposure and HLA in healthy donors. 60 Vbeta and 13 Jbeta primers were used in PCR. Here immunoSEQ multiplex PCR was the method, and the copy in TCRdb shows in-frame clones only, minus some. The data show about 130,000 clones, around four fifths seen once. The sample was PBMCs. All receptors come from a man younger than 35 in good health and CMV-seropositive.

The chain recombines TRBV6-4 with TRBJ2-2, with D unclear. The length of the CDR3 is 14 residues. Germline assignment: CDR1 MRHNA and CDR2 SNTAGT. Trimming took 0 bases from V and 7 from J, leaving 9 bases between them. As DNA, the CDR3 is TGTGCCAGCAGTGACTCGATGGCAGACGGGGAGCTGTTTTTT. Translated: CASSDSMADGELFF.

The chain is built from TRBV18 and TRBJ1-5, with D maybe TRBD1 (6 bases). CDR1 is KGHSH, CDR2 LQKENI, per germline. The V end was cut by 4 bases, the J end by 0 bases, with 7 bases between. The CDR3 is 14 amino acids. The CDR3 loop is CASSRGGSNQPQHF. Here the CDR3 DNA reads TGTGCCAGCTCACGAGGGGGTAGCAATCAGCCCCAGCATTTT.

V usage is TRBV28 and J usage is TRBJ2-7; 7 bases are a match to TRBD1. This CDR3 is 13 amino acids long. The junction had 7 bases not matched to a gene; V was cut back by 11 bases and J by 0 bases. CDR1 and CDR2 (germline): MDHEN, SYDVKM. This CDR3 is CAGSTGFSYEQYF. CDR3 coding DNA: TGTGCCGGATCGACAGGGTTCTCCTACGAGCAGTACTTC.

V usage is TRBV13 and J usage is TRBJ1-2; the D gene is possibly TRBD1 (5 bases). CDR3 length: 16 amino acids. The V and J ends lost 5 bases and 4 bases respectively, with 20 bases between them. CDR1 is PRHDT, CDR2 FYEKMQ, per germline (reference sequence). The CDR3 loop reads CASSAPDTKYRYGYTF. CDR3 DNA sequence: TGTGCCAGCAGCGCCCCGGACACCAAGTACCGCTATGGCTACACCTTC.

The genes are TRBV28 and TRBJ1-1; D gene ambiguous. Trimming took 3 bases from V and 0 from J, leaving 29 bases between them. This CDR3 contains 21 residues. Germline CDR1 is MDHEN and CDR2 is SYDVKM. In DNA, the CDR3 is TGTGCCAGCAGTTTTGGTTTAACGGAGAATATTCGCGGTGAATTGAACACTGAAGCTTTCTTT. Translated: CASSFGLTENIRGELNTEAFF. Using reference TRBV28 and TRBJ1-1 for the parts outside the CDR3, the full variable domain is DVKVTQSSRYLVKRTGEKVFLECVQDMDHENMFWYRQDPGLGLRLIYFSYDVKMKEKGDIPEGYSVSREKKERFSLILESASTNQTSMYLCASSFGLTENIRGELNTEAFFGQGTRLTVV.

The rearrangement uses TRBV16 and TRBJ1-4, with 7 bases lining up with TRBD1. After removal of 0 bases from V and 4 bases from J, the junction contained 2 bases not matched to a gene. Germline V CDR1 and CDR2: KGHSY, FQNENV. The CDR3 covers 15 residues. The DNA of the CDR3 is TGTGCCAGCAGCCAATCGGGGACAGTTAATGAAAAACTGTTTTTT. It specifies CASSQSGTVNEKLFF.

This chain connects TRBV27 to TRBJ1-5; 8 bases match TRBD1. The CDR3 is 18 amino acids. J gave up 0 bases and V 3 bases, and 10 bases lay outside the gene matches. Per the germline V gene, CDR1 is MNHEY and CDR2 is SMNVEV (reference sequence). CDR3 sequence (DNA): TGTGCCAGCAGTTTTTCCGGGACAGGCGTACTTAGCAATCAGCCCCAGCATTTT. Translating gives CASSFSGTGVLSNQPQHF.

The rearrangement links TRBV27 to TRBJ2-1; 13 nucleotides match TRBD2. The CDR3 spans 16 residues. Germline V lookup: CDR1 MNHEY, CDR2 SMNVEV (reference sequence). V trimming: 5 bases; J trimming: 9 bases; junction bases outside the gene matches: 10. The DNA of the CDR3 is TGTGCCAGCAGTGCGTTGCCCGGGACTAGCGGGGTTGAGCAGTTCTTC. Its translation is CASSALPGTSGVEQFF.

V is TRBV10-3 and J is TRBJ2-5, with 7 nucleotides matching TRBD1. The J call is in doubt because the DNA end fits TRBJ2-7 better. In germline, CDR1 is ENHRY, CDR2 SYGVKD. The CDR3 has 15 amino acids. This CDR3 is CAISVGTASSYEQYF. CDR3 coding DNA: TGTGCCATCAGTGTTGGGACAGCGAGCTCCTACGAGCAGTACTTC.

This clone has a handful of counts. The V call is TRBV11-3, the J call TRBJ1-5, with D unresolved. V lost 5 bases, J lost 0 bases, and 14 bases lay in between. Germline V gene sequence: CDR1 SGHNT, CDR2 YENEEA. The CDR3 spans 16 residues. The CDR3 reads CASSRREDHSNQPQHF. The DNA of the CDR3 is TGTGCCAGCAGCCGTCGGGAGGATCATAGCAATCAGCCCCAGCATTTT.

This clone occurred a few times. The genes are TRBV6-6 and TRBJ1-2, with D possibly TRBD1 on 6 matching bases. The V gene lost 3 bases and the J gene lost 7 bases, with 12 bases spanning the gap. The CDR3 totals 13 residues. CDR1 is MNHNY, CDR2 SVGAGI, per germline (reference sequence). CDR3 protein: CASSYDGGRGYTF. CDR3 coding DNA: TGTGCCAGCAGTTATGATGGGGGCCGTGGCTACACCTTC.

This clone was observed a handful of times. The chain links TRBV7-6 to TRBJ1-2, with a weak D call TRBD1 (5 bases). This CDR3 contains 13 residues. Germline lookup yields CDR1 SGHVS and CDR2 FNYEAQ. Between the trimmed V and J ends, which lost 4 bases and 2 bases, there was a span of 8 bases. CDR3 coding DNA: TGTGCCAGCAGCTACTCAGGGAACTATGGCTACACCTTC. It is translated as CASSYSGNYGYTF.

The V call is TRBV19, the J call TRBJ1-2, with 8 bases aligning to TRBD1. From germline, CDR1 is LNHDA and CDR2 SQIVND (reference sequence). V lost 11 bases to trimming and J lost 4 bases; unmatched junction nucleotides: 12. The CDR3 is 14 amino acids. The chain's CDR3 is CAVMRQGSGYGYTF. Here the CDR3 DNA reads TGTGCCGTAATGAGACAGGGGTCCGGCTATGGCTACACCTTC.

The V gene is TRBV27, the J gene TRBJ2-5, with TRBD1 as a possible D gene (5 bases). V lost 2 bases, J lost 3 bases, and 13 bases lay in between. This CDR3 region has 15 residues. CDR1 and CDR2 from the germline V gene are MNHEY and SMNVEV (reference sequence). CDR3 sequence: CASSLRQNNEETQYF. As DNA, the CDR3 is TGTGCCAGCAGTTTACGACAGAACAATGAAGAGACCCAGTACTTC.

This clone was observed a handful of times. The chain uses TRBV14 and TRBJ1-2; D unclear. CDR1 and CDR2 from the germline V gene are SGHDN and FVKESK. The V end lost 1 base, the J end lost 3 bases, and 12 bases lay between the germline ends. This CDR3 has 15 residues. The CDR3 here is CASSQVLSDYYGYTF. The CDR3 nucleotides are TGTGCCAGCAGCCAAGTGCTTTCGGACTACTATGGCTACACCTTC. Drawing the rest from reference TRBV14 and TRBJ1-2, the complete variable domain is EAGVTQFPSHSVIEKGQTVTLRCDPISGHDNLYWYRRVMGKEIKFLLHFVKESKQDESGMPNNRFLAERTGGTYSTLKVQPAELEDSGVYFCASSQVLSDYYGYTFGSGTRLTVV.

The chain joins TRBV5-6 to TRBJ1-4, with no clear D. This CDR3 has 14 amino acids. The germline CDR1 and CDR2 sequences are SGHDT and YYEEEE. V was pared by 3 bases and J by 8 bases, with 14 bases between. In DNA, the CDR3 is TGTGCCAGCAGCTCCCGGGTCCCGAAGGAAAAACTGTTTTTT. Amino acids: CASSSRVPKEKLFF.

This clone was observed a few times. This chain connects TRBV5-1 to TRBJ2-6, with TRBD1 identical over 7 bases. The germline gives CDR1 SGHRS, CDR2 YFSETQ. This CDR3 contains 15 residues. The trim removed 2 bases at V and 2 bases at J, leaving 1 base unmatched. CDR3: CASSFQGAGANVLTF. Written as DNA, the CDR3 is TGCGCCAGCAGCTTCCAGGGGGCTGGGGCCAACGTCCTGACTTTC.

The rearrangement links TRBV5-4 to TRBJ1-3; D gene unclear. CDR1 and CDR2 from the germline V gene are SGHNT and YYREEE (reference sequence). This CDR3 region has 12 residues. V was clipped by 0 bases and J by 8 bases, with 6 bases between them. CDR3: CASSLAADTIYF. The CDR3 DNA follows: TGTGCCAGCAGCTTGGCCGCGGACACCATATATTTT.

V gene TRBV5-1 combines with J gene TRBJ1-2, with D tentatively TRBD1 (5 bases). Trimming removed 0 bases from V and 10 bases from J, with 10 bases in between. CDR1 and CDR2 (germline): SGHRS, YFSETQ. The CDR3 is made up of 12 amino acids. CDR3 in amino acids: CASSLGARDYTF. The CDR3 bases are TGCGCCAGCAGCTTGGGGGCCAGGGACTACACCTTC.